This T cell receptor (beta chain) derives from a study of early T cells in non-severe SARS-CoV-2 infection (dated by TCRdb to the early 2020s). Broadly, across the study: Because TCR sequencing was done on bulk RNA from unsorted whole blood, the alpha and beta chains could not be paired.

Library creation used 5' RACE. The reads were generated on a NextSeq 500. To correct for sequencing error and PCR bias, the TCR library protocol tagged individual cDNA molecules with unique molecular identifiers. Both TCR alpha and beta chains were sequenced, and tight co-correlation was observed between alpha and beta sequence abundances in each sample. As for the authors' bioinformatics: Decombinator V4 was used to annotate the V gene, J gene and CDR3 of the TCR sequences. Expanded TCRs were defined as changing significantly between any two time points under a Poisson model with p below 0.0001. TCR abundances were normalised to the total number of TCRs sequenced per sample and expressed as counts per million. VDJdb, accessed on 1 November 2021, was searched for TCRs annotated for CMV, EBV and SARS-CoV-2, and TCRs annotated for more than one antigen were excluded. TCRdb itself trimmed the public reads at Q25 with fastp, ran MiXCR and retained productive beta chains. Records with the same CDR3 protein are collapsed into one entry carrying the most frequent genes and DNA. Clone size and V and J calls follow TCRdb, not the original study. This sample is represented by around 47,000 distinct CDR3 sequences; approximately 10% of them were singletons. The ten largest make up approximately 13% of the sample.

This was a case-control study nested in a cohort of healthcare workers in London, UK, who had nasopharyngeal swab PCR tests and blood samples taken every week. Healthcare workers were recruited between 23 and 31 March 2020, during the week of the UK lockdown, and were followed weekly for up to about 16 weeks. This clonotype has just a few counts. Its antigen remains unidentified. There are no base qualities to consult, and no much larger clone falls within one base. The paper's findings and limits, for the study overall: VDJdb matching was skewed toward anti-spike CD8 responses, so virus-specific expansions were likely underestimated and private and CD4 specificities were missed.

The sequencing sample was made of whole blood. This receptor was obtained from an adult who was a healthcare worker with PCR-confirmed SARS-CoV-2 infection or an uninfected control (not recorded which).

The CDR3 here reads CASSLSQEGADGYTF. The DNA sequence follows: TGTGCCAGCAGCTTAAGCCAGGAGGGGGCGGATGGCTACACCTTC. The chain uses TRBV7-9 and TRBJ1-2, with TRBD1 identical over 7 junction bases. Germline trimming: 2 bases from V, 6 bases from J; junction bases outside gene matches: 9. Taken from the germline V gene (reference sequence), the CDR1 and CDR2 loops are SEHNR and FQNEAQ. Including cysteine and phenylalanine, the CDR3 has 15 amino acids. This entry keeps only the CDR3 DNA: 45 bases, framed from base 1.